The 14 T cell receptor beta chains below were found in one sample sequenced in a study of regulatory T cells in long-lasting Graves disease. Noted time point: newly diagnosed GD, antithyroid drugs for less than 3 months. The TCR library used RNA extracted from PBMCs. For TCR beta, libraries came from iRepertoire HTBI primers and Arm-PCR of CDR3 regions. A single record per CDR3 protein comes from TCRdb applying MiXCR to the multiplex PCR reads. The data hold roughly 500,000 distinct CDR3 sequences, with 12% observed a single time. The sample was also linked to a second study, of T cells in Graves' hyperthyroidism and ophthalmopathy.

Sequenced material: peripheral blood mononuclear cells (PBMCs), taken at new diagnosis, from a patient treated with antithyroid drugs. These TCRs come from a woman aged 30 to 39 with Graves disease.

This clonotype was detected many times. The V gene is TRBV12-3 or TRBV12-4, the J gene TRBJ2-3, with TRBD2 matching over 8 bases. The CDR3 runs 17 residues. J gave up 7 bases and V 5 bases, and 17 bases lay outside the gene matches. The CDR3 reads CASSPLGFGRAENTQYF. The CDR3 nucleotides read TGTGCCAGCAGTCCCTTAGGTTTCGGGAGGGCCGAGAATACGCAGTATTTT.

V is TRBV19 and J is TRBJ1-4; a possible D gene is TRBD1 (6 bases). The CDR3 length is 16 residues. Trimming removed 7 bases at V and 3 bases at J, with 18 bases between. Germline CDR1 is LNHDA and CDR2 is SQIVND (reference sequence). The DNA of the CDR3 is TGTGCCAGTAACTATGGCAGGGGAGCAGCTAATGAAAAACTGTTTTTT. This gives the protein CASNYGRGAANEKLFF.

This clonotype was recorded at least ten times. This chain links TRBV2 with TRBJ2-1, with 11 bases lining up with TRBD2. This CDR3 has 15 residues. Looked up from germline, CDR1 is SNHLY and CDR2 is FYNNEI. V was clipped by 11 bases and J by 2 bases; unmatched bases: 8. CDR3 DNA: TGTGCCGTAGGAGGGACTAGCGGAACCTACAATGAGCAGTTCTTC. It is translated as CAVGGTSGTYNEQFF.

This clonotype was seen a handful of times. The rearrangement links TRBV6-1 to TRBJ2-7; D is undetermined. This CDR3 spans 12 amino acids. Germline values: CDR1 MNHNS, CDR2 SASEGT. Trimming left V 9 bases short and J 0 bases short, with 9 bases between. The CDR3 protein is CASHGRSYEQYF. The CDR3 DNA reads as TGTGCCAGTCACGGGCGCTCCTACGAGCAGTACTTC.

This clonotype was detected many times. V is TRBV2 and J is TRBJ1-2; a weak D match, TRBD1 (6 bases). The V end lost 2 bases, the J end lost 2 bases, and 9 bases lay between the germline ends. This CDR3 spans 14 amino acids. Germline values: CDR1 SNHLY, CDR2 FYNNEI. In DNA, the CDR3 is TGTGCCAGCAGTGAATTGGACAGAAACTATGGCTACACCTTC. Translated, it gives CASSELDRNYGYTF.

This clonotype was detected only a few times. This rearrangement joins TRBV6-2 or TRBV6-3 to TRBJ2-3, with D perhaps matching TRBD2 (5 bases). This CDR3 is built from 16 residues. Between the trimmed V and J ends, which lost 6 bases and 0 bases, there was a span of 16 bases. Germline CDR1 is MNHEY and CDR2 is SVGEGT. The CDR3 coding sequence is TGTGCCAGCAGCCACCAAGCGGTTTCTAGCACAGATACGCAGTATTTT. Its protein is CASSHQAVSSTDTQYF.

This clonotype was found a few times. The chain joins TRBV7-8 to TRBJ2-1; D is possibly TRBD1 (5 bases). CDR3 length: 16 amino acids. With 4 bases removed from V and 3 bases from J, the gap between germline ends came to 16 bases. From germline, CDR1 is SGHVS and CDR2 FQNEAQ. DNA for the CDR3: TGTGCCAGCAGCTCCCATGGGCAGGGAAACTACAATGAGCAGTTCTTC. Translation gives CASSSHGQGNYNEQFF.

This clonotype has more than one count but fewer than ten. The chain recombines TRBV25-1 with TRBJ1-4; D is ambiguous. Germline V gene sequence: CDR1 MGHDK, CDR2 SYGVNS. This CDR3 is 12 amino acids long. V was pared by 0 bases and J by 13 bases, with 9 bases between. This chain's CDR3 is CASSEYGVALFF. The CDR3 DNA is TGTGCCAGCAGTGAATATGGAGTTGCACTGTTTTTT.

Notes on this clonotype: This probably arose from a read error, given a far larger clone one base away. V usage is TRBV11-3 and J usage is TRBJ2-1; 8 nucleotides line up with TRBD2. The CDR3 sequence is 17 residues long. The ends lost 8 bases at V and 7 bases at J; junction bases unmatched: 19. Per germline, CDR1 SGHNT and CDR2 YENEEA. CDR3 nucleotides: TGTGCCAGCGGCCCCGGACTAGCCTCCATGGTCCGGAATGAGCAGTTCTTC. This codes for CASGPGLASMVRNEQFF.

In this sample, this clonotype turned up many times. This chain links TRBV7-2 with TRBJ2-5; 8 nucleotides match TRBD1. V was clipped by 0 bases and J by 5 bases; unmatched bases: 5. Germline CDR1 and CDR2: SGHTA and FQGNSA. This CDR3 region has 15 residues. CDR3 DNA sequence: TGTGCCAGCAGCTTAGCGGCAGGGGGCGGGGAGACCCAGTACTTC. It translates to CASSLAAGGGETQYF.

The chain carries TRBV5-1 and TRBJ1-1; TRBD1 agrees at 7 bases. This CDR3 is 14 amino acids long. Trimming at V came to 3 bases and at J to 6 bases, leaving 8 bases not matched to a gene. Looked up from germline, CDR1 is SGHRS and CDR2 is YFSETQ. The CDR3 here is CASSWIQGGAEAFF. Here the CDR3 DNA reads TGCGCCAGCAGCTGGATCCAGGGGGGCGCTGAAGCTTTCTTT.

In its sample, this clonotype was seen many times. This chain connects TRBV12-3 or TRBV12-4 to TRBJ1-1; D is possibly TRBD1 (6 bases). V gave up 3 bases and J gave up 4 bases, with 9 bases separating them. This CDR3 spans 13 amino acids. CDR3 coding DNA: TGTGCCAGCAGTTTGCCAGGGGTCACTGAAGCTTTCTTT. Translation gives CASSLPGVTEAFF.

This clonotype occurred many times. The genes are TRBV20-1 and TRBJ2-5, with 9 bases identical to TRBD2. CDR3 size: 15 residues. Germline V gene data show CDR1 as DFQATT and CDR2 as SNEGSKA (reference sequence). V shed 2 bases and J 5 bases; nucleotides not matched to a gene: 9. CDR3 region: CSARPISGSLETQYF. For the CDR3, the DNA is TGCAGTGCTAGACCGATTAGCGGGAGTTTGGAGACCCAGTACTTC.

This clonotype was recorded many times. The chain carries TRBV11-2 and TRBJ2-5; perhaps D is TRBD1 or TRBD2 (5 bases each). Trimming removed 5 bases at V and 5 bases at J, with 15 bases between. The CDR3 covers 14 residues. CDR1 is SGHAT, CDR2 FQNNGV, per germline. CDR3 residues: CASSRGGSGETQYF. The CDR3 DNA reads as TGTGCCAGCAGCCGTGGGGGATCTGGGGAGACCCAGTACTTC.